This T cell receptor beta chain came from a study of CD8+CD57+ T cells in acquired aplastic anemia (dated by TCRdb to the late 2010s). At the level of the whole study: Extracted DNA from sorted CD4+ and CD8+ cells averaged about 2.9 ug, ranging from roughly 0.2 to 30 ug. An average of roughly 10 million reads for CD4+ cells and approximately 12 million reads for CD8+ cells was obtained from healthy donor samples.

Its CDR3 holds 13 amino acids, cysteine through phenylalanine. Only the CDR3 part of the read is kept: 39 bases, read in frame from the first base. V is cut by 12 bases and J by 3 bases, and the space between the germline ends is 17 bases. CDR1 and CDR2 (KGHDR, SFDVKD) derive from the germline V gene. The study deep-sequenced TCR repertoires of sorted CD4+ and CD8+ blood T cells from severe aplastic anemia patients and healthy subjects. Ficoll-Paque density gradient centrifugation was used to isolate peripheral blood mononuclear cells. CD4+ and CD8+ T cells were sorted by FACS or magnetic beads before DNA extraction. Notes on this clonotype: It lacks a known antigen. No base-level quality is on record; no much larger clone is a single base apart.

Genomic DNA served as template for TCR beta VDJ combination and CDR3 sequence profiling. TCR repertoire sequencing was run on an Illumina HiSeq 2000. The authors processed their data as follows. Repertoires were assessed using TRBV/TRBJ rearrangement plots, CDR3 size and DJ length profiles, and Simpson's diversity index. Whichever DNA sequence was most abundant in the deep sequencing data was defined as the immunodominant clone. CDR3 amino acid sequences were checked for sharing between subjects and were compared against published repertoires and the VDJdb database. TCRdb ran its own pipeline on the public reads, namely fastp trimming at Q25 and MiXCR clone calling, and kept in-frame beta chains. Identical CDR3 protein sequences are pooled into one entry, listed with their most common genes and DNA. TCRdb, not the original authors, processed these V and J calls. Counted in this sample were around 170,000 distinct CDR3 sequences; around 60% of them appeared once. The top ten constitute 45% to 50% of the sample.

What the work shows at the level of the full study, not this receptor alone: Patients and healthy controls showed no significant difference in CD8+ Simpson's diversity (P=0.060). About 30 CD8+ CDR3 sequences were found in both patients and controls but appeared to be highly expressed in patients and within the immunodominant clones of the patients.

The sequence links TRBV24-1 to TRBJ2-7; perhaps TRBD1 is the D gene, with 6 bases matching. The clonotype comes from a human donor in good health. Sequences were obtained from sorted CD4+, CD8+, or CD8+CD57+ T cells (not recorded which) from PBMCs. CDR3 sequence: CAVGGAGDYEQYF. The DNA sequence is TGTGCCGTCGGTGGGGCAGGGGACTACGAGCAGTACTTC.